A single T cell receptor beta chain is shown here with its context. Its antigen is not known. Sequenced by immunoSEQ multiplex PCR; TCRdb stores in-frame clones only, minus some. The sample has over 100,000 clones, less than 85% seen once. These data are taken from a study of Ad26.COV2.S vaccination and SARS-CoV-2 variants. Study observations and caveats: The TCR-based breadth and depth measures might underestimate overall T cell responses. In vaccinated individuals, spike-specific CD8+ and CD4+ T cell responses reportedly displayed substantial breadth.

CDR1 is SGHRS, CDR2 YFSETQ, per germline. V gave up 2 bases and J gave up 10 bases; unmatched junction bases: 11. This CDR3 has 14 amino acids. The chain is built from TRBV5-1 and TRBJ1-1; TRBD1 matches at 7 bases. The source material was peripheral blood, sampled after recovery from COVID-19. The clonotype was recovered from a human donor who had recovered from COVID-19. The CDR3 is CASSFGSEGAGAFF. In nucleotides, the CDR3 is TGCGCCAGCAGCTTTGGTTCCGAGGGGGCTGGAGCTTTCTTT.